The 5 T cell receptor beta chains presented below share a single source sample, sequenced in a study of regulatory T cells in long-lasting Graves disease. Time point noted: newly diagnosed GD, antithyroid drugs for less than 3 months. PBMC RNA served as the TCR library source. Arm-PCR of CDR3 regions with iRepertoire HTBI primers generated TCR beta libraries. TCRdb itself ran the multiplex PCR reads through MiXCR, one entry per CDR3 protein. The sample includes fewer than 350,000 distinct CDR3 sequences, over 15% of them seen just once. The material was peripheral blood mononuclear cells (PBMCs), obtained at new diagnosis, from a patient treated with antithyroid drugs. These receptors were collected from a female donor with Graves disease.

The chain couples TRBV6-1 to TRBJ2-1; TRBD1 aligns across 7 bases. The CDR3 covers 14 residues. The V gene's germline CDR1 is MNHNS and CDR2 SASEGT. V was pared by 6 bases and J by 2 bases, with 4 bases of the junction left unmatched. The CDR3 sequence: CASRGTAPYNEQFF. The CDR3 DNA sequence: TGTGCCAGCAGAGGGACAGCCCCCTACAATGAGCAGTTCTTC.

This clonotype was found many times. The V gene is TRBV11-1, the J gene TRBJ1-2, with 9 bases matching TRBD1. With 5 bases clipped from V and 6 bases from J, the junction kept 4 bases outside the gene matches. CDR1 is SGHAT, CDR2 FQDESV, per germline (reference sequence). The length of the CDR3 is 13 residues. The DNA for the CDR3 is TGTGCCAGCAGCATCGGGGACAGGGATGGCTACACCTTC. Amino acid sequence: CASSIGDRDGYTF.

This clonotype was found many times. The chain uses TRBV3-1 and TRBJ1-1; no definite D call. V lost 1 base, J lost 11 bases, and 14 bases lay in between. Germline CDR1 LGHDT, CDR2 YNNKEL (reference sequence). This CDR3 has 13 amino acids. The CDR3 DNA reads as TGTGCCAGCAGCCAAGCCGACGGCGGAGGGGCTTTCTTT. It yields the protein CASSQADGGGAFF.

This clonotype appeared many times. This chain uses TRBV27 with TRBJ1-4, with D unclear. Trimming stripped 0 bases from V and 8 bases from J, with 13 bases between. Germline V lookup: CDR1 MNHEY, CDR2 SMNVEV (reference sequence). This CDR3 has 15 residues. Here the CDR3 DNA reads TGTGCCAGCAGTTTATCAGGCGTGGGGAAGGAAAAACTGTTTTTT. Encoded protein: CASSLSGVGKEKLFF.

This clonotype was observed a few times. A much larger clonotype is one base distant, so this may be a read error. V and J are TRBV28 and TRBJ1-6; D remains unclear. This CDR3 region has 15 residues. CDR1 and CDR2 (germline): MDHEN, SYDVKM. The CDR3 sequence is CASSFSDIYNPPLHF. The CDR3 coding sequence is TGTGCCAGCAGTTTCTCCGACATATATAATCCACCCCTCCACTTT. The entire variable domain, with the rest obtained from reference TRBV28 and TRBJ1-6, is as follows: DVKVTQSSRYLVKRTGEKVFLECVQDMDHENMFWYRQDPGLGLRLIYFSYDVKMKEKGDIPEGYSVSREKKERFSLILESASTNQTSMYLCASSFSDIYNPPLHFGNGTRLTVT.